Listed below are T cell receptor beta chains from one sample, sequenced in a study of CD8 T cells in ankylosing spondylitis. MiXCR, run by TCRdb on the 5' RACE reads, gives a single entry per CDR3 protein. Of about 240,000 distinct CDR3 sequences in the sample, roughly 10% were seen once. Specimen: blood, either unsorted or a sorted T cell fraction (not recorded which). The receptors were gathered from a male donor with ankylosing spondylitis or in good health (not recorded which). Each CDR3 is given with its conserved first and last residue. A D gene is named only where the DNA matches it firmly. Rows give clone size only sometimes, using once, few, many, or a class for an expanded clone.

DNA: TGTGCCAGCAGCCATTTTCGTTCGGAAAAACTGTTTTTT; CDR3: CASSHFRSEKLFF; V: TRBV3-1; J: TRBJ1-4; size: NA; D: NA
DNA: TGCGCCAGCAGCCCCTCTATTTCGACCACCTACGAGCAGTACTTC; CDR3: CASSPSISTTYEQYF; V: TRBV4-1; J: TRBJ2-7; size: NA; D: NA
DNA: TGTGCCAGCAGTCCCTCCGGAGGGAACACCGGGGAGCTGTTTTTT; CDR3: CASSPSGGNTGELFF; V: TRBV6-1; J: TRBJ2-2; size: many; D: NA
DNA: TGTGCCAGCAGTTTAAGCCTGGCGGGGGGGATAAACAATGAGCAGTTCTTC; CDR3: CASSLSLAGGINNEQFF; V: TRBV12-3/TRBV12-4; J: TRBJ2-1; size: many; D: TRBD2
DNA: TGTGCCACCAGCAGAGATCGCAGACTAGCCTCCACAGATACGCAGTATTTT; CDR3: CATSRDRRLASTDTQYF; V: TRBV15; J: TRBJ2-3; size: NA; D: TRBD2
DNA: TGTGCCCGAGGAGGGGAGGGCGAAAAACTGTTTTTT; CDR3: CARGGEGEKLFF; V: TRBV10-3; J: TRBJ1-4; size: NA; D: NA
DNA: TGCAGTGCGGTAGAGGGCCCCGTAGGGGGGGTAGACAATGAGCAGTTCTTC; CDR3: CSAVEGPVGGVDNEQFF; V: TRBV20-1; J: TRBJ2-1; size: medium-sized; D: NA
DNA: TGTGCCAGCAGCGTACCCTCAGGCGGCTACACCTTC; CDR3: CASSVPSGGYTF; V: TRBV9; J: TRBJ1-2; size: few; D: NA
DNA: TGTGCCAGCAGCCGACTAGCGGGAGGGCAGACCCAGTACTTC; CDR3: CASSRLAGGQTQYF; V: TRBV11-2; J: TRBJ2-5; size: many; D: TRBD2
DNA: TGTGCCACCAGTTTGGGACTAGCGGGCACAGATACGCAGTATTTT; CDR3: CATSLGLAGTDTQYF; V: TRBV24-1; J: TRBJ2-3; size: many; D: TRBD2
DNA: TGTGCCAGCAGTGAAAGGGGAATTAGCAATCAGCCCCAGCATTTT; CDR3: CASSERGISNQPQHF; V: TRBV2; J: TRBJ1-5; size: many; D: NA
DNA: TGCAGTGCTATCGATGTGGCGGAGGCTTTCTTT; CDR3: CSAIDVAEAFF; V: TRBV20-1; J: TRBJ1-1; size: many; D: NA
DNA: TGTGCCAGCAGTGAATTAGGAAGCACTGAAGCTTTCTTT; CDR3: CASSELGSTEAFF; V: TRBV6-1; J: TRBJ1-1; size: many; D: NA
DNA: TGTGCCAGCAGCACCCAAATGGGGGATGAGCAGTTCTTC; CDR3: CASSTQMGDEQFF; V: TRBV7-3; J: TRBJ2-1; size: few; D: NA
DNA: TGTGCCAGCAGAGGGATAAATACGTACGAGCAGTACTTC; CDR3: CASRGINTYEQYF; V: TRBV21-1; J: TRBJ2-7; size: many; D: NA
DNA: TGTGCCATCAGTGAGTCGACTGAGACTAGCAGCTACGAGCAGTACTTC; CDR3: CAISESTETSSYEQYF; V: TRBV10-3; J: TRBJ2-7; size: many; D: TRBD2
DNA: TGTGCCAGCAGCAACATCCGGGGGTTTGGGAACACCGGGGAGCTGTTTTTT; CDR3: CASSNIRGFGNTGELFF; V: TRBV7-9; J: TRBJ2-2; size: few; D: NA
DNA: TGTGCCAGCAGCTTACTTGTGGGGGTTGGGTATACTAGCACAGATACGCAGTATTTT; CDR3: CASSLLVGVGYTSTDTQYF; V: TRBV11-2; J: TRBJ2-3; size: NA; D: NA
DNA: TGTGCCAGCAGTCTACTAGCGGGAATAATCACAGATACGCAGTATTTT; CDR3: CASSLLAGIITDTQYF; V: TRBV7-2; J: TRBJ2-3; size: many; D: TRBD2
DNA: TGCGCCAGCAGCCCTAACCCTGATGCGACCCGTCTGGAGCAGTACTTC; CDR3: CASSPNPDATRLEQYF; V: TRBV5-1; J: TRBJ2-7; size: many; D: NA
DNA: TGCGCCAGCAGCTCCCGACTGAACACTGAAGCTTTCTTT; CDR3: CASSSRLNTEAFF; V: TRBV5-1; J: TRBJ1-1; size: many; D: NA
DNA: TGTGCCAGCAGCTCCCTTGCGGGCCTAGGGAATGAGCAGTTCTTC; CDR3: CASSSLAGLGNEQFF; V: TRBV7-9; J: TRBJ2-1; size: few; D: NA
DNA: TGTGCCAGCAGCCCAACATCGGTTAACACTGAAGCTTTCTTT; CDR3: CASSPTSVNTEAFF; V: TRBV12-3/TRBV12-4; J: TRBJ1-1; size: NA; D: NA
DNA: TGTGCCATCAGTACAGGGGTCTCTGGAAACACCATATATTTT; CDR3: CAISTGVSGNTIYF; V: TRBV10-3; J: TRBJ1-3; size: NA; D: TRBD1
DNA: TGTGTCAGCTCACCACCAGAAGTCACTGGCTACACCTTC; CDR3: CVSSPPEVTGYTF; V: TRBV18; J: TRBJ1-2; size: NA; D: NA
DNA: TGTGCCAGCAGCCCGGACCGGGGGAATGAGCAGTTCTTC; CDR3: CASSPDRGNEQFF; V: TRBV11-2; J: TRBJ2-1; size: few; D: NA
DNA: TGTGCCAGCAGTTACCGACACTCGGGCAGGGCAGATGAAAAACTGTTTTTT; CDR3: CASSYRHSGRADEKLFF; V: TRBV6-5; J: TRBJ1-4; size: many; D: NA
DNA: TGTGCCAGCAGCTTAGGCTGGGACAGCCTAGCGGTAACTAGCACAGATACGCAGTATTTT; CDR3: CASSLGWDSLAVTSTDTQYF; V: TRBV7-8; J: TRBJ2-3; size: NA; D: NA
DNA: TGTGCCAGCAGTCCCGGGACGGACCTAGCGCTCCCGTTCTTC; CDR3: CASSPGTDLALPFF; V: TRBV7-8; J: TRBJ2-1; size: NA; D: NA
DNA: TGCAGTGCTAGAGGGGCTAGCGGGAACGAAGAGACCCAGTACTTC; CDR3: CSARGASGNEETQYF; V: TRBV20-1; J: TRBJ2-5; size: many; D: TRBD2
DNA: TGTGCCAGCAGTTTTGGCTATATAAATGAGCAGTTCTTC; CDR3: CASSFGYINEQFF; V: TRBV27; J: TRBJ2-1; size: NA; D: NA
DNA: TGTGCCAGCAGACCGACGTGGGCTTCCGAGCAGTACTTC; CDR3: CASRPTWASEQYF; V: TRBV12-3/TRBV12-4; J: TRBJ2-7; size: many; D: NA
DNA: TGTGCCAGCAGCCCCACACCCCAAGCGGGGGCCTACGAGCAGTACTTC; CDR3: CASSPTPQAGAYEQYF; V: TRBV5-4; J: TRBJ2-7; size: NA; D: TRBD2
DNA: TGTGCCAGCAGCAACGGGGCTACAGATACGCAGTATTTT; CDR3: CASSNGATDTQYF; V: TRBV4-2; J: TRBJ2-3; size: many; D: NA
DNA: TGCAGCGCCCCGGGGTCAAGCTCCTACAATGAGCAGTTCTTC; CDR3: CSAPGSSSYNEQFF; V: TRBV29-1; J: TRBJ2-1; size: once; D: NA
DNA: TGTGCCAGCAGCCAAACCGGGACAGCCTACGAGCAGTACTTC; CDR3: CASSQTGTAYEQYF; V: TRBV5-5; J: TRBJ2-7; size: few; D: TRBD1
DNA: TGTGCCAGCAGCGTAGGGCTCCGGACTAGCGGGAGTGCAAACGAGCAGTACTTC; CDR3: CASSVGLRTSGSANEQYF; V: TRBV9; J: TRBJ2-7; size: few; D: TRBD2
DNA: TGTGCCAGCTCACCACTGACGGTATCGAACACCGGGGAGCTGTTTTTT; CDR3: CASSPLTVSNTGELFF; V: TRBV18; J: TRBJ2-2; size: NA; D: NA
DNA: TGTGCCCAAATGCGGCGCCGGTCGCACGAGCAGTACTTC; CDR3: CAQMRRRSHEQYF; V: TRBV6-1; J: TRBJ2-7; size: many; D: NA
DNA: TGCGCCAGCAGCCCACCGGGTGGGGATACGCAGTATTTT; CDR3: CASSPPGGDTQYF; V: TRBV4-1; J: TRBJ2-3; size: many; D: NA
DNA: TGTGCCAGCAGCAGCGCTGGTCTCCCTAACAATGAGCAGTTCTTC; CDR3: CASSSAGLPNNEQFF; V: TRBV5-4; J: TRBJ2-1; size: many; D: NA